The clone carrying this T cell receptor (beta chain) appeared many times. RNA transcripts served as the template for amplifying TCR beta CDR3 regions. TCR CDR3 underwent first-round RT-PCR with the HTBI primer set. TCRdb reanalysed the multiplex PCR reads using MiXCR and keeps one entry per CDR3 protein. The sample yields hundreds of thousands of distinct CDR3 sequences, around 16% seen once. The data were obtained in a study of T cells in Graves' hyperthyroidism and ophthalmopathy. Each diagnosis was grounded in clinical symptoms, serum thyroxine and TRAb, thyroid ultrasound, and orbital computed tomography. PBMCs came from 8.5 to 10 ml fresh peripheral blood. The ends lost 2 bases at V and 9 bases at J; junction bases unmatched: 7. The germline gives CDR1 KGHSH, CDR2 LQKENI. The CDR3 is 14 residues long.

This TCR was sampled from a young woman with Graves' hyperthyroidism. What was sequenced was blood. J is TRBJ2-1 and V is TRBV18; 7 bases match TRBD2. Written as DNA, the CDR3 is TGTGCCAGCTCACCATTAGCGGGTTTGCGTGAGCAGTTCTTC. This encodes CASSPLAGLREQFF.